The 23 T cell receptor beta chains given below trace back to one sample, sequenced in a study of blood T cell repertoires in COVID-19. Sequencing was performed with immunoSEQ multiplex PCR; in TCRdb, only in-frame clones are kept and a portion is missing. The table lists 200,000 to 250,000 clones, about four fifths of them singletons. The sequencing input was peripheral blood. Receptors originate from a man aged 30 to 39 who had recovered from COVID-19.

The chain recombines TRBV4-1 with TRBJ1-2; D gene ambiguous. V lost 1 base, J lost 8 bases, and 14 bases lay in between. The CDR3 runs 14 residues. CDR1 and CDR2 from the germline V gene are MGHRA and YSYEKL. CDR3 amino acids: CASSQATSYAGYTF. CDR3 coding DNA: TGCGCCAGCAGCCAAGCTACGAGCTACGCGGGCTACACCTTC.

The genes are TRBV7-2 and TRBJ1-1; 12 bases are a match to TRBD1. Germline V gene sequence: CDR1 SGHTA, CDR2 FQGNSA. Unmatched junction bases numbered 7, after V lost 4 bases and J lost 7 bases. This CDR3 is built from 15 residues. The CDR3 DNA reads as TGTGCCAGCAGCTCAGCCGGGACAGGGGGCGGTGAAGCTTTCTTT. It codes for CASSSAGTGGGEAFF.

The gene calls are TRBV5-5 and TRBJ2-3; tentatively, D is TRBD2 (6 bases). This CDR3 is built from 14 residues. CDR1 SGHKS and CDR2 YYEKEE come from the germline V gene (reference sequence). V was cut by 2 bases and J by 1 base, with 8 bases left in between. Here the CDR3 DNA reads TGTGCCAGCAGCTTCGGGGGTGGCACAGATACGCAGTATTTT. Encoded protein: CASSFGGGTDTQYF. Together with reference TRBV5-5 and TRBJ2-3, the CDR3 gives the full variable domain: DAGVTQSPTHLIKTRGQQVTLRCSPISGHKSVSWYQQVLGQGPQFIFQYYEKEERGRGNFPDRFSARQFPNYSSELNVNALLLGDSALYLCASSFGGGTDTQYFGPGTRLTVL.

Here the CDR3 reads CASSGSQRGDYNEQFF. Here the CDR3 DNA reads TGTGCCAGCAGCGGGTCTCAGCGGGGGGACTACAATGAGCAGTTCTTC. V is TRBV6-6 and J is TRBJ2-1; the match to TRBD2 covers 9 bases. From germline, CDR1 is MNHNY and CDR2 SVGAGI (reference sequence). J was trimmed by 3 bases and V by 6 bases; bases with no gene match: 9. The CDR3 has 16 amino acids.

This clone has just one count. The chain recombines TRBV6-6 with TRBJ1-1; unclear D gene. Germline lookup yields CDR1 MNHNY and CDR2 SVGAGI (reference sequence). The CDR3 spans 15 residues. Deletions cut 0 bases from V and 1 base from J, with 9 bases between. The CDR3: CASSYSAGGNTEAFF. The CDR3 region has the DNA TGTGCCAGCAGTTACTCTGCCGGTGGGAACACTGAAGCTTTCTTT.

This chain joins TRBV5-1 and TRBJ1-1, with D possibly matching TRBD1 (6 bases). Germline V CDR1 and CDR2: SGHRS, YFSETQ. Deletions cut 4 bases from V and 1 base from J, with 14 bases between. The CDR3 consists of 15 residues. CDR3 coding DNA: TGCGCCAGCAGCCTGCTGACAGGCAAGAACACTGAAGCTTTCTTT. It is translated as CASSLLTGKNTEAFF. Full variable domain (missing parts from reference TRBV5-1 and TRBJ1-1): KAGVTQTPRYLIKTRGQQVTLSCSPISGHRSVSWYQQTPGQGLQFLFEYFSETQRNKGNFPGRFSGRQFSNSRSEMNVSTLELGDSALYLCASSLLTGKNTEAFFGQGTRLTVV.

This sequence joins TRBV7-2 and TRBJ2-5; D is uncertain. The V end lost 4 bases, the J end lost 5 bases, and 5 bases lay between the germline ends. CDR3 length: 11 amino acids. Per the germline V gene, CDR1 is SGHTA and CDR2 is FQGNSA. DNA for the CDR3: TGTGCCAGCAGCTATCGGGAGACCCAGTACTTC. It specifies CASSYRETQYF.

This clone occurred once. The V call is TRBV19, the J call TRBJ2-5; 11 nucleotides line up with TRBD1. Germline lookup yields CDR1 LNHDA and CDR2 SQIVND (reference sequence). Germline trimming cut 4 bases from V and 5 bases from J; bases unmatched to any gene: 6. The CDR3 is 15 residues long. The CDR3 nucleotides are TGTGCCAGTAGTAAAGGACAGGGGGCTTGGGAGACCCAGTACTTC. It codes for CASSKGQGAWETQYF.

The V and J genes are TRBV4-2 and TRBJ2-3; 11 bases agree with TRBD1. The length of the CDR3 is 17 residues. V lost 4 bases to trimming and J lost 7 bases; unmatched junction nucleotides: 13. CDR1 LGHNA and CDR2 YNFKEQ come from the germline V gene. CDR3 sequence reads: CASSLSARTGGANTQYF. The CDR3 DNA reads as TGTGCCAGCAGCCTAAGTGCTAGGACAGGGGGCGCCAATACGCAGTATTTT.

The rearrangement uses TRBV5-4 and TRBJ2-2; perhaps TRBD1 as D (6 bases). Looked up from germline, CDR1 is SGHNT and CDR2 is YYREEE (reference sequence). The CDR3 consists of 12 residues. V gave up 5 bases and J gave up 5 bases, with 7 bases separating them. The CDR3 region is CASSTGTGELFF. CDR3 DNA: TGTGCCAGCAGTACAGGGACCGGGGAGCTGTTTTTT.

The chain recombines TRBV9 with TRBJ2-3, with D maybe TRBD1 (7 bases). This CDR3 is built from 14 residues. The germline V and J ends were trimmed by 0 bases and 6 bases, with 11 bases remaining between them. The germline V gene encodes CDR1 SGDLS and CDR2 YYNGEE. CDR3 coding DNA: TGTGCCAGCAGCGTAGGGGCAGGGGGGGATACGCAGTATTTT. Residues: CASSVGAGGDTQYF.

The chain uses TRBV11-2 and TRBJ2-1; tentatively, D is TRBD1 (6 bases). The CDR3 is 14 amino acids. The V end lost 7 bases, the J end lost 2 bases, and 12 bases lay between the germline ends. Germline assignment: CDR1 SGHAT and CDR2 FQNNGV. The CDR3 nucleotides read TGTGCCAGCACCGGCAGGGGAACCTACAATGAGCAGTTCTTC. The encoded protein is CASTGRGTYNEQFF.

The chain carries TRBV7-3 and TRBJ2-3, with unresolved D. Trimming cost V 4 bases and J 4 bases, with 9 bases left between them. There are 13 residues in the CDR3. Germline loops: CDR1 SGHTA, CDR2 FQGTGA. The CDR3 nucleotides read TGTGCCAGCAGCTCTCAGTCCCCAGATACGCAGTATTTT. It yields the protein CASSSQSPDTQYF.

Regarding this clone: Other DNA sequences in this sample translate to the same CDR3. The chain employs TRBV7-3 and TRBJ1-6; TRBD1 might be the D (5 bases). Germline-derived CDR1 and CDR2 are SGHTA and FQGTGA. The CDR3 is made up of 14 amino acids. V was shortened by 2 bases and J by 7 bases, with 9 bases between the two germline ends. In DNA form, the CDR3 reads TGTGCCAGCAGCTTACAGGGCCGAAATTCACCCCTCCACTTT. Amino acid sequence: CASSLQGRNSPLHF.

The chain is built from TRBV4-1 and TRBJ1-4; D is unclear. CDR1 and CDR2 (germline): MGHRA, YSYEKL. The V gene lost 4 bases and the J gene lost 7 bases, with 16 bases spanning the gap. CDR3 length: 15 amino acids. Written as DNA, the CDR3 is TGCGCCAGCAGCCGGCTTCTTGGCTTTGGTGAAAAACTGTTTTTT. This translates into CASSRLLGFGEKLFF.

This clone was seen a handful of times. This chain uses TRBV2 with TRBJ2-4; TRBD2 matches 8 bases. Germline-derived CDR1 and CDR2 are SNHLY and FYNNEI. V trimming: 4 bases; J trimming: 4 bases; junction bases outside the gene matches: 12. The CDR3 loop spans 17 amino acids. This CDR3 is CASSARAGALSKNIQYF. CDR3 bases: TGTGCCAGCAGTGCGCGAGCGGGGGCCCTATCAAAAAACATTCAGTACTTC.

The chain combines TRBV29-1 with TRBJ1-1; no firm D call. CDR1 and CDR2 (germline): SQVTM, ANQGSEA. The V end was cut by 7 bases, the J end by 7 bases, with 16 bases between. This CDR3 region has 12 residues. The CDR3 spells CSGQEGDFEAFF. In DNA form, the CDR3 reads TGCAGCGGTCAGGAGGGTGATTTTGAAGCTTTCTTT.

The chain recombines TRBV5-4 with TRBJ2-5, with 8 bases matching TRBD1. This CDR3 has 16 amino acids. J lost 5 bases, V lost 4 bases, and 13 bases had no gene match. Germline lookup yields CDR1 SGHNT and CDR2 YYREEE (reference sequence). The CDR3 coding sequence is TGTGCCAGCAGCGCCCCGGACAGGGAGAAAGGGGAGACCCAGTACTTC. This gives the protein CASSAPDREKGETQYF. Complete variable domain (other parts from reference TRBV5-4 and TRBJ2-5): ETGVTQSPTHLIKTRGQQVTLRCSSQSGHNTVSWYQQALGQGPQFIFQYYREEENGRGNFPPRFSGLQFPNYSSELNVNALELDDSALYLCASSAPDREKGETQYFGPGTRLLVL.

This chain uses TRBV2 with TRBJ1-3, with TRBD1 matching 7 bases. The ends lost 6 bases at V and 2 bases at J; junction bases unmatched: 4. There are 14 residues in the CDR3. CDR1 SNHLY and CDR2 FYNNEI come from the germline V gene. CDR3 sequence (DNA): TGTGCCAGCAGGGGGACAGTAGCTGGAAACACCATATATTTT. Its translation is CASRGTVAGNTIYF.

The J gene is TRBJ2-3, the V gene TRBV28, with TRBD2 identical over 7 bases. CDR3 length: 13 amino acids. V lost 5 bases and J lost 7; bases outside the gene matches: 6. Germline CDR1 is MDHEN and CDR2 is SYDVKM. CDR3 nucleotides: TGTGCCAGCAGTGTCCAGCGGGGTAATACGCAGTATTTT. Translating it yields CASSVQRGNTQYF.

CDR3 nucleotide sequence: TGTGCCAGCAGTGAATACTTTGGAGGCTACCCAGATACGCAGTATTTT. The encoded protein is CASSEYFGGYPDTQYF. The V and J genes are TRBV6-1 and TRBJ2-3, with D perhaps TRBD2 (5 bases). CDR3 length: 16 amino acids. V was cut by 2 bases and J by 4 bases, with 16 bases left in between. In germline, CDR1 is MNHNS, CDR2 SASEGT.

This clone was seen a single time. This chain links TRBV11-3 with TRBJ2-1, with TRBD2 identical over 9 bases. The CDR3 is made up of 16 amino acids. With 0 bases clipped from V and 6 bases from J, the junction kept 6 bases outside the gene matches. Looked up from germline, CDR1 is SGHNT and CDR2 is YENEEA. CDR3 nucleotide sequence: TGTGCCAGCAGCTTAGATATCAGCGGGGGGTCCAATGAGCAGTTCTTC. It specifies CASSLDISGGSNEQFF.

The rearrangement uses TRBV4-1 and TRBJ1-5; D ambiguous. Trimming shortened V by 0 bases and J by 2 bases, and 8 bases separated the two germline ends. Germline lookup yields CDR1 MGHRA and CDR2 YSYEKL. The CDR3 is made up of 15 amino acids. The CDR3, as DNA: TGCGCCAGCAGCCAAGAACAGTTCGGCAATCAGCCCCAGCATTTT. This gives the protein CASSQEQFGNQPQHF.